The present T cell receptor (beta chain) was sequenced within a study of T cells in Graves' hyperthyroidism and ophthalmopathy. This clonotype was observed many times. Antigen: not known. RNA transcripts served as the template for amplifying TCR beta CDR3 regions. The HTBI primer set drove a first-round RT-PCR of the TCR CDR3. Using its own MiXCR run on the multiplex PCR reads, TCRdb lists one record per CDR3 protein. The profile shows more than 550,000 distinct CDR3 sequences, roughly 17% of them singletons. The CDR3 is 14 amino acids. The germline V gene encodes CDR1 LGHDT and CDR2 YNNKEL (reference sequence). Between the trimmed V and J ends, which lost 1 base and 9 bases, there was a span of 13 bases. Absent ophthalmopathy progression within 18 months defined stable Graves' hyperthyroidism. The hyperthyroidism was newly diagnosed and had lasted under 2 months; the patients were aged 18 to 65. Study conclusions and caveats: Ophthalmopathy was identified by the model a median approximately 6.9 months ahead of onset.

The specimen sequenced was blood. The clonotype originates from a man aged 45-65 years with Graves' hyperthyroidism. The V gene is TRBV3-1, the J gene TRBJ1-3; a possible D gene is TRBD1 (5 bases). As DNA, the CDR3 is TGTGCCAGCAGCCAAGGGGGCAGGGCGGCCACCATATATTTT. Protein sequence: CASSQGGRAATIYF.